These 28 T cell receptor beta chains originate from one sample sequenced in a study of T cell repertoires in aging, cancer and after chemotherapy. Multiplex touch-down PCR with TRB-A/B primers amplified rearranged V-D-J TRB sequences. One entry per CDR3 protein results from TCRdb running MiXCR on the multiplex PCR reads. The sample lists approximately 1,500 distinct CDR3 sequences, more than 40% occurring once. TCR beta rearrangements were amplified from peripheral blood genomic DNA. The specimen was blood. These receptors were collected from a human donor with a blood cancer.

CDR3 in DNA: TGTGCCAGCAGTTTGGGACTAGCGGGGGAGACCCAGTACTTC. This codes for CASSLGLAGETQYF. The chain is built from TRBV6-5 and TRBJ2-5; the match to TRBD2 covers 13 bases. The CDR3 is 14 amino acids. Germline CDR1 and CDR2: MNHEY and SVGAGI. Trimming at V came to 4 bases and at J to 5 bases, leaving 1 base not matched to a gene.

The genes are TRBV7-9 and TRBJ2-7; the D gene is possibly TRBD1 (7 bases). The CDR3 has 15 residues. The germline V and J ends were trimmed by 5 bases and 0 bases, with 14 bases remaining between them. Per germline, CDR1 SEHNR and CDR2 FQNEAQ (reference sequence). The CDR3 DNA sequence: TGTGCCAGCAGCCAGGGGGTAGCGGTCTCCTACGAGCAGTACTTC. As protein: CASSQGVAVSYEQYF.

The chain joins TRBV29-1 to TRBJ2-7, with D maybe TRBD2 (7 bases). Between the trimmed V and J ends, which lost 4 bases and 4 bases, there was a span of 14 bases. Germline V lookup: CDR1 SQVTM, CDR2 ANQGSEA. This CDR3 has 13 amino acids. The CDR3: CSVGEGGGYEQYF. The CDR3 bases are TGCAGCGTTGGTGAGGGAGGGGGGTACGAGCAGTACTTC.

Within the sample, this clonotype is large. CDR3: CASSIDLWGGANYGYTF. CDR3 DNA: TGTGCCAGTAGTATAGATCTCTGGGGGGGAGCTAACTATGGCTACACCTTC. This chain joins TRBV19 and TRBJ1-2, with D perhaps matching TRBD1 (5 bases). Between the trimmed V and J ends, which lost 0 bases and 0 bases, there was a span of 14 bases. The germline gives CDR1 LNHDA, CDR2 SQIVND (reference sequence). The CDR3 consists of 17 residues. The variable domain in full, completed from reference TRBV19 and TRBJ1-2, reads DGGITQSPKYLFRKEGQNVTLSCEQNLNHDAMYWYRQDPGQGLRLIYYSQIVNDFQKGDIAEGYSVSREKKESFPLTVTSAQKNPTAFYLCASSIDLWGGANYGYTFGSGTRLTVV.

The chain has TRBV7-2 and TRBJ2-1; TRBD1 matches 11 bases. The length of the CDR3 is 17 residues. The germline CDR1 and CDR2 sequences are SGHTA and FQGNSA. Germline trimming cut 5 bases from V and 6 bases from J; bases unmatched to any gene: 12. The CDR3 coding sequence is TGTGCCAGCAGCCCTTGGACAGGGGGCGCGGGGGGCAATGAGCAGTTCTTC. Encoded protein: CASSPWTGGAGGNEQFF.

This rearrangement joins TRBV15 to TRBJ2-7; tentatively, D is TRBD2 (5 bases). This CDR3 is built from 14 residues. Germline V CDR1 and CDR2: LNHNV, YYDKDF (reference sequence). Trimming removed 2 bases at V and 0 bases at J, with 8 bases between. CDR3 loop: CATSRSRDSYEQYF. The CDR3 DNA sequence: TGTGCCACCAGCAGATCCCGGGACTCCTACGAGCAGTACTTC.

In this sample, this clonotype is medium-sized. The chain employs TRBV10-1 and TRBJ2-1; 10 nucleotides match TRBD1. CDR3 size: 15 residues. With 3 bases clipped from V and 5 bases from J, the junction kept 4 bases outside the gene matches. CDR1 WNHNN and CDR2 SYGVQD come from the germline V gene (reference sequence). The CDR3 spells CASSDGTGDDNEQFF. DNA for the CDR3: TGCGCCAGCAGTGACGGGACAGGGGACGACAATGAGCAGTTCTTC.

By sample fraction, this clonotype is medium-sized (0.01 to 0.1%). The genes are TRBV12-3 or TRBV12-4 and TRBJ2-6, with 11 bases matching TRBD2. The V segment lost 3 bases and the J segment 2 bases; nucleotides outside the gene matches: 0. This CDR3 comprises 16 residues. The CDR3 region is CASSFSGGAGANVLTF. CDR3 DNA: TGTGCCAGCAGTTTTAGCGGGGGGGCTGGGGCCAACGTCCTGACTTTC.

This chain links TRBV18 with TRBJ2-7, with D unresolved. Trimming took 0 bases from V and 1 from J, leaving 1 base between them. CDR1 is KGHSH, CDR2 LQKENI, per germline. The CDR3 length is 12 residues. The DNA of the CDR3 is TGTGCCAGCTCACCACCTTCCTACGAGCAGTACTTC. Translating gives CASSPPSYEQYF.

The sample holds a few counts of this clonotype. This rearrangement joins TRBV30 to TRBJ2-5, with a weak D call TRBD2 (6 bases). CDR1 is GTSNPN, CDR2 SVGIG, per germline (reference sequence). This CDR3 spans 16 amino acids. V was trimmed by 0 bases and J by 5 bases, leaving 19 bases between them. The CDR3 protein is CAWSVRASVRVETQYF. The CDR3 region has the DNA TGTGCCTGGAGTGTTAGGGCTAGCGTGCGCGTTGAGACCCAGTACTTC.

By share, this clonotype ranks as large. The CDR3 DNA is TGTGCCAGCAGCTTGGACGGTAACTATGGCTACACCTTC. Translating it yields CASSLDGNYGYTF. The chain couples TRBV5-4 to TRBJ1-2; D ambiguous. In germline, CDR1 is SGHNT, CDR2 YYREEE (reference sequence). This CDR3 region has 13 residues. The V gene lost 0 bases and the J gene lost 1 base, with 4 bases spanning the gap.

The table lists this clonotype with a few counts. This rearrangement joins TRBV18 to TRBJ1-1; 8 positions match TRBD1. J lost 1 base, V lost 4 bases, and 5 bases had no gene match. The CDR3 loop spans 15 amino acids. Germline V gene sequence: CDR1 KGHSH, CDR2 LQKENI. As DNA, the CDR3 is TGTGCCAGCTCACTAACAGGGACAGGGAACACTGAAGCTTTCTTT. Amino acids: CASSLTGTGNTEAFF.

CDR3 protein: CARTDSYNEQFF. DNA of the CDR3: TGTGCCAGGACAGACTCCTACAATGAGCAGTTCTTC. V gene TRBV19 combines with J gene TRBJ2-1; D perhaps matches TRBD1 (5 bases). The CDR3 extends over 12 amino acids. The V end was cut by 9 bases, the J end by 0 bases, with 6 bases between. Germline CDR1 LNHDA, CDR2 SQIVND (reference sequence).

A word on this clonotype: This may stem from a read error, because a much larger clone lies one nucleotide away. The chain uses TRBV28 and TRBJ2-4; D not certain. This CDR3 is built from 12 residues. CDR1 is MDHEN and CDR2 is SYDVKM in the germline V gene. Trimming shortened V by 10 bases and J by 13 bases, and 20 bases separated the two germline ends. This chain's CDR3 is CATGAILNEQYF. The CDR3 nucleotides read TGTGCCACCGGCGCAATATTGAATGAGCAGTACTTC.

This clonotype is large (0.1 to 1%) within its sample. The chain has TRBV10-3 and TRBJ1-4; D is perhaps TRBD1 (6 bases). V was cut by 6 bases and J by 8 bases, with 16 bases left in between. The CDR3 consists of 14 residues. CDR1 is ENHRY and CDR2 is SYGVKD in the germline V gene. The chain's CDR3 is CAIRRRGWKEKLFF. DNA for the CDR3: TGTGCCATCAGGAGAAGGGGGTGGAAAGAAAAACTGTTTTTT.

By sample fraction, this clonotype is large (0.1 to 1%). J is TRBJ2-2 and V is TRBV10-3; 7 bases fit TRBD1. Trimming cost V 9 bases and J 0 bases; bases outside gene matches: 4. Germline V CDR1 and CDR2: ENHRY, SYGVKD. CDR3 length equals 14 residues. CDR3 nucleotides: TGTGCCATTAGACAGGGTGCGAACACCGGGGAGCTGTTTTTT. Protein sequence: CAIRQGANTGELFF.

By share of the sample, this clonotype is medium-sized. The J gene is TRBJ1-4, the V gene TRBV20-1; unclear D gene. The germline V gene has CDR1 DFQATT and CDR2 SNEGSKA (reference sequence). CDR3 length: 13 residues. Between the trimmed V and J ends, which lost 2 bases and 8 bases, there was a span of 12 bases. The CDR3 sequence is CSARLSGSEKLFF. DNA for the CDR3: TGCAGTGCTAGATTATCGGGGAGCGAAAAACTGTTTTTT.

This clonotype qualifies as medium-sized (0.01 to 0.1%). The chain has TRBV5-1 and TRBJ2-2, with D maybe TRBD1 (5 bases). V was shortened by 0 bases and J by 6 bases, with 15 bases between the two germline ends. Germline CDR1 SGHRS, CDR2 YFSETQ. The CDR3 consists of 16 residues. The CDR3: CASSLGGRKESGELFF. The CDR3 DNA reads TGCGCCAGCAGCTTGGGGGGCCGGAAGGAGTCCGGGGAGCTGTTTTTT.

The chain carries TRBV20-1 and TRBJ2-3, with D possibly being TRBD1 (6 bases). The germline CDR1 and CDR2 sequences are DFQATT and SNEGSKA (reference sequence). The CDR3 loop spans 14 amino acids. V was shortened by 5 bases and J by 4 bases, with 16 bases between the two germline ends. The CDR3, as DNA: TGCAGTGCTTTTGACAGGAGTAACTCAGATACGCAGTATTTT. It is translated as CSAFDRSNSDTQYF.

Comment on this clonotype: Germline and junction disagree at one end, which may indicate a read error. CDR3: CASSLGQQGGAFF. For the CDR3, the DNA is TGCGCCAGCAGCTTGGGACAGCAAGGTGGAGCTTTCTTT. The chain is built from TRBV5-4 and TRBJ1-1, with 7 bases matching TRBD1. The CDR3 has 13 amino acids. Germline-derived CDR1 and CDR2 are SGHNT and YYREEE (reference sequence).

The chain couples TRBV6-5 to TRBJ2-3; a possible D gene is TRBD1 (6 bases). CDR3 length equals 16 residues. Trimming took 0 bases from V and 2 from J, leaving 12 bases between them. Germline V gene lookup returns CDR1 MNHEY and CDR2 SVGAGI. The CDR3 is CASSYSPGQLTDTQYF. CDR3 bases: TGTGCCAGCAGTTACTCCCCTGGACAGCTCACAGATACGCAGTATTTT.

The chain couples TRBV29-1 to TRBJ2-1, with D possibly TRBD2 on 5 matching bases. Deletions cut 6 bases from V and 6 bases from J, with 15 bases between. CDR3 length: 13 amino acids. Germline loops: CDR1 SQVTM, CDR2 ANQGSEA. The CDR3 DNA follows: TGCAGCGTCGAAACTAGTGACGGCAATGAGCAGTTCTTC. Translating gives CSVETSDGNEQFF.

The chain recombines TRBV5-4 with TRBJ2-7; D remains ambiguous. The germline V and J ends were trimmed by 3 bases and 6 bases, with 16 bases remaining between them. The CDR3 sequence is 14 residues long. The germline V gene encodes CDR1 SGHNT and CDR2 YYREEE (reference sequence). CDR3 sequence (DNA): TGTGCCAGCAGCTCCTCCGCACAGACTCTCGAGCAGTACTTC. Protein sequence: CASSSSAQTLEQYF.

The J gene is TRBJ2-7, the V gene TRBV5-6, with a weak D call TRBD1 (5 bases). The CDR3 covers 14 residues. V dropped 5 bases and J dropped 2 bases, with 14 bases sitting between them. Germline loops: CDR1 SGHDT, CDR2 YYEEEE. Here the CDR3 reads CASRGQGLTYEQYF. CDR3 coding DNA: TGTGCCAGCAGGGGCCAGGGTCTAACCTACGAGCAGTACTTC.

This clonotype is judged large. The CDR3 coding sequence is TGTGCCATCAGTGATGCCAGGGAGTCCTACGAGCAGTACTTC. It encodes CAISDARESYEQYF. The V call is TRBV10-3, the J call TRBJ2-7; the D gene could be TRBD1 or TRBD2 (5 bases each). There are 14 residues in the CDR3. Germline V CDR1 and CDR2: ENHRY, SYGVKD. The V end lost 3 bases, the J end lost 1 base, and 10 bases lay between the germline ends.

For this clonotype: A read error may be the cause here, since a much bigger clone is one base away. The rearrangement links TRBV27 to TRBJ1-2; the D gene is possibly TRBD1 (6 bases). The CDR3 totals 14 residues. Germline CDR1 reads MNHEY; CDR2 reads SMNVEV (reference sequence). CDR3 protein: CVSSPQPTQGGYTF. The CDR3 DNA is TGTGTCAGCAGCCCACAACCGACACAGGGAGGCTACACCTTC.

The chain joins TRBV29-1 to TRBJ2-7; 8 nucleotides align to TRBD1. V shed 4 bases, J shed 3 bases, and the junction held 2 bases outside the gene matches. The CDR3 length is 12 residues. Germline CDR1 SQVTM, CDR2 ANQGSEA. The CDR3 here is CSVGGTGYEQYF. CDR3 coding DNA: TGCAGCGTTGGGGGGACAGGCTACGAGCAGTACTTC.

The chain carries TRBV29-1 and TRBJ2-3; 11 positions agree with TRBD1. This CDR3 region has 18 residues. Per germline, CDR1 SQVTM and CDR2 ANQGSEA. With 5 bases clipped from V and 8 bases from J, the junction kept 21 bases outside the gene matches. The CDR3 nucleotides are TGCAGCGTTATGGACAGGGGGCGAAGCCGGGGGTCGCCGGGTACGCAGTATTTT. Protein: CSVMDRGRSRGSPGTQYF.